Sequencing of this T cell receptor beta chain was carried out in a study of blood T cell repertoires in COVID-19. About the study: The study drew acute and convalescent COVID-19 samples from the United States, Italy and Spain.

The CDR3 totals 19 residues. Germline V gene sequence: CDR1 LGHNA, CDR2 YNFKEQ. The V and J ends lost 4 bases and 7 bases, in that order; junction bases with no gene match: 22. TCRdb's table, derived via immunoSEQ multiplex PCR, lists solely in-frame clones and lacks some. The sample has 40,000 to 50,000 clones, roughly 85% seen once. The sequence derives from a man between 70 and 80 years old with acute or convalescent COVID-19. Sequenced material: peripheral blood. The chain recombines TRBV4-2 with TRBJ2-1, with 7 bases identical to TRBD2. CDR3 sequence reads: CASSLNLRTSDNPLNEQFF. The CDR3 bases are TGTGCCAGCAGCCTCAACCTCCGCACTAGCGACAACCCTTTAAATGAGCAGTTCTTC.